These 14 T cell receptor beta chains were all obtained from the same sample, sequenced in a study of CXCR3-negative and CXCR3-positive naive CD8 T cells. General observations from the study: CXCR3-expressing naive cells carried TRB CDR3s more hydrophobic than those of CXCR3-negative naive cells.

With UMI labels, 5' RACE was used to prepare the TRB cDNA libraries. TCRdb reprocessed the 5' RACE reads and keeps a single row for each CDR3 protein, giving no DNA. Here the sample table reports 150,000 to 170,000 distinct CDR3 sequences. Their recognized antigens are unknown. Source material: naive CXCR3+ CD8+ T cells from blood. As to subset: CD45RO-CCR7+CD27+CD95- naive CD8+ T cells expressing CXCR3 (TNR3+). The receptors were sampled from a human donor in good health. Some clones in this sample may be carry-over from other donors' samples.

This sequence joins TRBV5-1 and TRBJ1-1; the TRBD1 assignment by TCRdb is unverifiable without DNA. CDR3 size: 17 residues. The V gene's germline CDR1 is SGHRS and CDR2 YFSETQ. This CDR3 is CASSLWATGQGGTEAFF.

V and J are TRBV20-1 and TRBJ2-1; the TCRdb D gene call, TRBD2, has no DNA to confirm it. The germline CDR1 and CDR2 sequences are DFQATT and SNEGSKA (reference sequence). This CDR3 contains 16 residues. This chain's CDR3 is CSATRRASGIYNEQFF.

The V call is TRBV6-4, the J call TRBJ2-1. CDR3 length equals 13 residues. CDR1 is MRHNA and CDR2 is SNTAGT in the germline V gene. CDR3 residues: CASSDLPSDEQFF.

The chain has TRBV29-1 and TRBJ2-1; the TRBD1 assignment by TCRdb is unverifiable without DNA. The CDR3 runs 16 residues. Germline V gene lookup returns CDR1 SQVTM and CDR2 ANQGSEA. The CDR3 loop reads CSVESARVGSYNEQFF.

V is TRBV12-3 or TRBV12-4 and J is TRBJ1-1. CDR3 length equals 14 residues. CDR3 sequence: CASFNGGEGTEAFF.

The chain recombines TRBV21-1 with TRBJ2-1; no DNA is available, so the TRBD2 call from TCRdb remains unchecked. TRBV21-1 is termed a pseudogene. This CDR3 has 17 residues. The CDR3 here is CASSKVAGGPLLLEQFF.

The chain combines TRBV27 with TRBJ1-2; TCRdb proposes TRBD1, but this gene call is untestable without DNA. The germline CDR1 and CDR2 sequences are MNHEY and SMNVEV (reference sequence). CDR3 length: 14 residues. CDR3 sequence: CASTSMTGLGGYTF.

The chain carries TRBV3-1 and TRBJ2-7; with no DNA, the TCRdb D assignment of TRBD1 cannot be verified. CDR3 length: 16 amino acids. Germline V gives CDR1 LGHDT, CDR2 YNNKEL (reference sequence). The CDR3 is CASSPGSGTKEDEQYF.

The V gene is TRBV7-3, the J gene TRBJ2-2; the D gene TCRdb calls, TRBD2, cannot be checked with no DNA. Germline V lookup: CDR1 SGHTA, CDR2 FQGTGA. This CDR3 is built from 16 residues. The CDR3 loop is CASSLTAGGPVGELFF.

The chain couples TRBV28 to TRBJ2-3; TCRdb gives TRBD2 as the D gene, but with no DNA this cannot be confirmed. Germline V gene lookup returns CDR1 MDHEN and CDR2 SYDVKM. CDR3 length: 17 residues. The CDR3 region is CASSLPQGLGLEDTQYF.

The rearrangement joins TRBV20-1 to TRBJ2-7; TCRdb gives TRBD2 as the D gene, but with no DNA this cannot be confirmed. The CDR3 contains 13 residues. Germline loops: CDR1 DFQATT, CDR2 SNEGSKA (reference sequence). The CDR3 region is CSATLAVRYEQYF.

The V gene is TRBV6-5, the J gene TRBJ1-6; TCRdb outputs TRBD1, but without DNA this stays unchecked. The CDR3 extends over 14 amino acids. Germline V gives CDR1 MNHEY, CDR2 SVGAGI. The CDR3 sequence is CASSLGRGNSPLHF.

The chain joins TRBV7-9 to TRBJ2-5; TCRdb's assignment of TRBD1 cannot be checked, as there is no DNA. CDR3 length equals 15 residues. Germline values: CDR1 SEHNR, CDR2 FQNEAQ (reference sequence). CDR3 amino acids: CASSSEDRGQETQYF.

The rearrangement joins TRBV4-3 to TRBJ1-1. The CDR3 has 16 amino acids. CDR1 and CDR2 (germline): LGHNA, YSLEER. The CDR3 loop reads CASSQTPGSMNTEAFF.